The rows below give T cell receptor beta chains drawn from one sample of a study of cytomegalovirus exposure and HLA in healthy donors. Assay: immunoSEQ multiplex PCR; the TCRdb copy retains only in-frame clones and omits some. The profile covers tens of thousands of clones, with 89% appearing a single time and approximately 8.1% taken by the ten largest. Input material: PBMCs. These receptors came from a young woman in good health and CMV-seropositive. The CDR3 runs from the conserved cysteine through the conserved F or W. A D gene is named only where the DNA matches it firmly. The size field is filled for only some rows; it gives once, few, many or a size class.

d_call	v_call	clone_size	j_call	cdr3_length	cdr3_aa
NA	TRBV27	once	TRBJ1-6	12	CASSLARERYHF
TRBD1	TRBV6-6	NA	TRBJ1-1	14	CASKRDRENTEAFF
TRBD2	TRBV27	NA	TRBJ2-3	17	CASSLSRLAGDTDTQYF
TRBD2	TRBV19	NA	TRBJ2-1	15	CASRTSGVINNEQFF
TRBD1	TRBV7-2	NA	TRBJ1-2	14	CASSADRGGYGYTF
TRBD1	TRBV6-1	NA	TRBJ2-7	16	CASSEGYRTGKSEQYF
TRBD1	TRBV27	NA	TRBJ1-1	17	CATLPPRGDRGRRKAFF
TRBD2	TRBV9	NA	TRBJ2-1	17	CASSRGSGASSYNEQFF
TRBD1	TRBV7-9	NA	TRBJ1-2	15	CASNHLQGAFNGYTF
NA	TRBV5-4	NA	TRBJ2-7	13	CASSLAGEYEQYF
TRBD1	TRBV28	NA	TRBJ1-1	14	CASSPLQGSLEAFF
TRBD1	TRBV5-8	NA	TRBJ2-7	16	CASTRLFGTGVLEQYF
NA	TRBV2	NA	TRBJ2-1	15	CAAAIGQTKYNEQFF
NA	TRBV11-2	NA	TRBJ2-2	17	CASSPRSGPRNTGELFF
NA	TRBV6-5	NA	TRBJ1-6	15	CASNSGFSYNSPLHF
TRBD1	TRBV10-3	NA	TRBJ1-5	13	CATTGDSNQPQHF
NA	TRBV6-1	NA	TRBJ2-5	13	CASTLRDQETQYF
TRBD2	TRBV4-2	NA	TRBJ2-7	15	CASSQPGEGNYEQYF
TRBD1	TRBV19	NA	TRBJ2-3	14	CASSQTGVGDTQYF
NA	TRBV6-6	once	TRBJ2-6	16	CASSYGGALRANVLTF
NA	TRBV28	NA	TRBJ2-2	15	CASSPSRRVTGELFF
TRBD1	TRBV5-1	NA	TRBJ2-7	16	CASSLGDRTGGYEQYF
NA	TRBV6-1	NA	TRBJ1-5	14	CASSTGFGNQPQHF
TRBD1	TRBV5-6	NA	TRBJ2-1	15	CASSLRTGTGNEQFF
TRBD2	TRBV9	NA	TRBJ2-1	15	CASSVSGGAQNEQFF
TRBD2	TRBV18	NA	TRBJ2-3	14	CASSYLAGTDTQYF
NA	TRBV9	once	TRBJ2-1	14	CATGAGGAANEQFF
NA	TRBV4-3	NA	TRBJ1-1	15	CASSLTASGDTEAFF
NA	TRBV7-3	NA	TRBJ2-7	13	CASGPGGLIEQYF
TRBD1	TRBV5-6	few	TRBJ1-4	13	CASRGQENEKLFF
TRBD1	TRBV6-6	NA	TRBJ1-4	15	CASSYSGQGNEKLFF
TRBD2	TRBV28	NA	TRBJ2-3	15	CASRPGGPSTDTQYF
NA	TRBV10-2	NA	TRBJ2-3	15	CASSYSGGGIDTQYF
NA	TRBV28	once	TRBJ2-3	12	CASSLSRDTQYF
NA	TRBV19	NA	TRBJ2-5	13	CASSIQGWETQYF
NA	TRBV6-5	NA	TRBJ1-4	14	CASSYMGRNEKLFF
TRBD2	TRBV10-3	NA	TRBJ2-1	13	CAISGLAENEQFF
TRBD1	TRBV10-2	NA	TRBJ2-7	13	CASVDREPYEQYF
NA	TRBV18	NA	TRBJ1-3	15	CASSPDRRSGNTIYF
TRBD1	TRBV28	NA	TRBJ1-4	14	CASSLGQGAEKLFF